The clone carrying this T cell receptor (beta chain) ranks as medium-sized. What it recognizes is unknown. The record originates from a study of metastatic and nonmetastatic thyroid tumors. Study overall: Repertoires from malignant and benign thyroid patients were compared across blood and tumor or nodule tissue. Overall study results and limits: The reported finding was significantly higher TCR beta diversity in malignant thyroid tumors relative to benign nodules, in blood and tumor.

The germline gives CDR1 DFQATT, CDR2 SNEGSKA (reference sequence). The V end lost 1 base, the J end lost 7 bases, and 17 bases lay between the germline ends. The length of the CDR3 is 14 residues. With MiXCR, TCRdb reprocessed the PCR reads. The sample has about 27,000 clones, about 12% seen once; the top ten hold roughly a sixth. No patient received treatment before thyroid surgery. Input material: blood. The sequence derives from a female donor with papillary thyroid cancer or a benign thyroid nodule (not recorded which). Some clones in this sample may be carry-over from other donors' samples. The J gene is TRBJ2-7, the V gene TRBV20-1, with D unclear. The CDR3 loop is CSARGLDVVREQYF. The CDR3, as DNA: TGCAGTGCTAGAGGTCTGGACGTCGTGCGGGAGCAGTACTTC.